This is a list of T cell receptor beta chains from one sample in a study of T-cell reconstitution after alpha-beta-depleted transplantation in children. One entry per CDR3 protein results from TCRdb running MiXCR on the PCR reads. The sample lists 580,000 or so distinct CDR3 sequences, around 23% occurring once. This specimen consisted of PBMCs, mostly from graft donor cells, obtained 360 days after TCRalphabeta/CD19-depleted stem cell transplant. These receptors came from a boy younger than two who had a stem cell transplant for acute myeloid leukemia, so the T cells may come from the graft donor. The CDR3 runs from the conserved cysteine through the conserved F or W. Fields, in order: J gene, CDR3 length, V gene, CDR3 protein.

>TRBJ2-1|14|TRBV20-1
CSAGTSGGLNEQFF
>TRBJ1-3|17|TRBV12-3/TRBV12-4
CASSLVRPGMSGNTIYF
>TRBJ2-5|11|TRBV20-1
CLTSGGETQYF
>TRBJ2-1|15|TRBV20-1
CSARPGTSDYNEQFF
>TRBJ2-3|15|TRBV27
CASSAGTGCTDTQYF
>TRBJ2-5|14|TRBV20-1
CSASMPGGWETQYF
>TRBJ2-3|16|TRBV24-1
CATSDRTEASTDTQYF
>TRBJ1-1|15|TRBV10-3
CAISEPNTGMGEAFF
>TRBJ1-5|15|TRBV19
CASSMTGTHNQPQHF
>TRBJ1-1|14|TRBV29-1
CSVEGTLGDTEAFF
>TRBJ1-5|17|TRBV20-1
CSAPPVASEYSNQPQHF
>TRBJ2-1|15|TRBV7-3
CASSLSRGVPNEQFF
>TRBJ2-7|14|TRBV20-1
CSASSLALPYEQYF
>TRBJ1-1|15|TRBV20-1
CCAPEPQGTNTEAFF
>TRBJ2-5|16|TRBV5-6
CASSFRNIALQETQYF
>TRBJ2-6|16|TRBV7-2
CASSLFGVPGANVLTF
>TRBJ2-1|16|TRBV4-3
CASSQEWTGVGNEQFF
>TRBJ1-5|15|TRBV27
CASRPGWPRDQPQHF
>TRBJ2-2|16|TRBV12-3/TRBV12-4
CASSLLASGSPRELFF
>TRBJ1-2|16|TRBV12-5
CASGFEVGEGGYGYTF
>TRBJ1-1|15|TRBV6-1
CASSAPREMNTEAFF
>TRBJ2-7|12|TRBV20-1
CSARDRLYEQYF
>TRBJ1-3|15|TRBV11-2
CASSLRGMDGNTIYF
>TRBJ2-1|17|TRBV14
CASSQGLEQGAYNEQFF
>TRBJ2-2|15|TRBV7-2
CASSLGQVDTGELFF
>TRBJ1-1|16|TRBV28
CASTLGGQLMNTEAFF
>TRBJ2-1|11|TRBV29-1
CSAESQNEQFF
>TRBJ1-6|16|TRBV7-2
CASSSKLGQGVSPLHF
>TRBJ2-1|17|TRBV7-9
CASSWSGRVGIYNEQFF
>TRBJ2-4|13|TRBV20-1
CSARDRAKNIQYF
>TRBJ2-7|15|TRBV7-2
CASSLALRSSYEQYF
>TRBJ1-4|14|TRBV20-1
CSARPRDYAEKLFF
>TRBJ1-2|15|TRBV6-2/TRBV6-3
CASSYAATVNYGYTF
>TRBJ2-5|13|TRBV29-1
CSVEQQGAGTQYF
>TRBJ2-1|13|TRBV7-9
CASSLVVVYEQFF
>TRBJ2-5|15|TRBV7-9
CASSLAGPYQETQYF
>TRBJ1-2|13|TRBV12-3/TRBV12-4
CASSWTGNYGYTF
>TRBJ2-5|16|TRBV4-3
CASSQDLAGGHETQYF
>TRBJ1-2|14|TRBV7-9
CASSLTLDAQGYTF
>TRBJ1-1|17|TRBV11-2
CASSTLTGVLFSTEAFF
>TRBJ2-7|13|TRBV5-1
CASSSTATYEQYF